A single sample is the source of the 19 T cell receptor beta chains below, sequenced in a study of OX40 agonist ivuxolimab in advanced cancers. The assay was immunoSEQ multiplex PCR, and TCRdb's table has in-frame clones only and misses some. The data show around 80,000 clones, with 85% to 95% seen just once and roughly 22% held by the top ten. The sample consisted of CD4+ or CD8+ T cells sorted from blood, taken in a trial of the OX40 agonist ivuxolimab. The receptors come from an adult with an advanced solid tumor such as melanoma, head and neck, liver or kidney cancer.

The chain joins TRBV6-5 to TRBJ2-5, with D possibly TRBD2 on 6 matching bases. This CDR3 is built from 13 residues. In germline, CDR1 is MNHEY, CDR2 SVGAGI. Trimming shortened V by 0 bases and J by 4 bases, and 6 bases separated the two germline ends. In DNA, the CDR3 is TGTGCCAGCAGTTACTCGGGGGGAGAGACCCAGTACTTC. It yields the protein CASSYSGGETQYF.

J is TRBJ2-4 and V is TRBV11-2, with TRBD1 as a possible D gene (5 bases). Germline CDR1 is SGHAT and CDR2 is FQNNGV. This CDR3 contains 16 residues. Between the trimmed V and J ends, which lost 5 bases and 0 bases, there was a span of 14 bases. This CDR3 reads CASSVRQQLAKNIQYF. The CDR3 region has the DNA TGTGCCAGCAGCGTACGACAGCAGCTAGCCAAAAACATTCAGTACTTC.

The chain employs TRBV21-1 and TRBJ2-3. TRBV21-1 is deemed a pseudogene. This CDR3 has 13 residues. This CDR3 reads CANRDQSTDTQYF. CDR3 coding DNA: TGTGCCAACCGGGACCAGAGCACAGATACGCAGTATTTT.

The V and J genes are TRBV6-1 and TRBJ2-5; 12 bases align to TRBD2. Germline assignment: CDR1 MNHNS and CDR2 SASEGT. The CDR3 contains 15 residues. V gave up 2 bases and J gave up 2 bases; unmatched junction bases: 0. CDR3 in DNA: TGTGCCAGCAGTGAACTAGCGGGGGGGCAAGAGACCCAGTACTTC. Protein product: CASSELAGGQETQYF.

V is TRBV4-1 and J is TRBJ1-5; 8 nucleotides agree with TRBD1. CDR3 size: 15 residues. Germline CDR1 and CDR2: MGHRA and YSYEKL. After removal of 0 bases from V and 6 bases from J, the junction contained 4 bases not matched to a gene. The CDR3 sequence: CASSQDPTGGQPQHF. For the CDR3, the DNA is TGCGCCAGCAGCCAAGACCCTACAGGGGGTCAGCCCCAGCATTTT.

The chain carries TRBV7-2 and TRBJ1-1; D call uncertain. Germline V gene lookup returns CDR1 SGHTA and CDR2 FQGNSA. The length of the CDR3 is 13 residues. V was trimmed by 1 base and J by 3 bases, leaving 6 bases between them. CDR3: CASSLGLYTEAFF. Here the CDR3 DNA reads TGTGCCAGCAGCTTAGGGCTTTACACTGAAGCTTTCTTT.

The chain is built from TRBV4-3 and TRBJ2-1; possible D gene TRBD2, 5 bases. Per the germline V gene, CDR1 is LGHNA and CDR2 is YSLEER. The CDR3 length is 16 residues. V lost 0 bases and J lost 0, with 9 bases in between. CDR3 in amino acids: CASSQDWESSYNEQFF. The CDR3 DNA follows: TGCGCCAGCAGCCAAGATTGGGAGAGCTCCTACAATGAGCAGTTCTTC.

The chain combines TRBV13 with TRBJ1-6; 9 bases fit TRBD1. Germline V gene lookup returns CDR1 PRHDT and CDR2 FYEKMQ (reference sequence). The CDR3 runs to 15 residues. The J segment lost 9 bases and the V segment lost 1 base, leaving 4 bases of the junction unmatched. CDR3 residues: CASSLAGQGGSPLHF. CDR3 bases: TGTGCCAGCAGCTTAGCGGGACAGGGCGGTTCACCCCTCCACTTT.

This clone appeared a few times. The chain recombines TRBV10-3 with TRBJ1-1; D remains unclear. V was trimmed by 0 bases and J by 0 bases, leaving 11 bases between them. CDR3 length: 16 amino acids. The V gene's germline CDR1 is ENHRY and CDR2 SYGVKD. The CDR3 nucleotides are TGTGCCATCAGTGAGTCTGGAGGGATTATGAACACTGAAGCTTTCTTT. This gives the protein CAISESGGIMNTEAFF.

The chain joins TRBV14 to TRBJ2-7, with 10 bases lining up with TRBD2. CDR3 length: 16 amino acids. Germline CDR1 is SGHDN and CDR2 is FVKESK. Trimming took 1 base from V and 4 from J; bases not matched to a gene: 7. In nucleotides, the CDR3 is TGTGCCAGCAGCCAAGGGTCTAGCGGGAGTAGGTACGAGCAGTACTTC. Its protein is CASSQGSSGSRYEQYF.

This clone was detected a few times. The rearrangement joins TRBV6-5 to TRBJ2-2; 8 bases map to TRBD1. This CDR3 spans 14 amino acids. The germline V gene has CDR1 MNHEY and CDR2 SVGAGI. V gave up 7 bases and J gave up 3 bases; unmatched junction bases: 4. The CDR3 DNA reads as TGTGCCAGCACAGGACAGGGCGACACCGGGGAGCTGTTTTTT. The encoded protein is CASTGQGDTGELFF.

The chain uses TRBV9 and TRBJ1-3, with D possibly being TRBD1 (6 bases). Germline-derived CDR1 and CDR2 are SGDLS and YYNGEE. V was cut by 0 bases and J by 4 bases, with 8 bases left in between. This CDR3 is 14 amino acids long. The CDR3 loop is CASSVGGAGNTIYF. CDR3 nucleotide sequence: TGTGCCAGCAGCGTAGGGGGGGCCGGAAACACCATATATTTT.

The rearrangement uses TRBV9 and TRBJ2-7, with D possibly matching TRBD2 (6 bases). The ends were cut back, 4 bases at V and 3 bases at J, with 17 bases in the middle. The CDR3 loop spans 15 amino acids. Per the germline V gene, CDR1 is SGDLS and CDR2 is YYNGEE. CDR3 bases: TGTGCCAGCAGCACCGACGGAGGGGTAAACTACGAGCAGTACTTC. Protein: CASSTDGGVNYEQYF.

This clone occurred once. The rearrangement uses TRBV4-1 and TRBJ2-3; 10 nucleotides match TRBD2. V gave up 8 bases and J gave up 2 bases; unmatched junction bases: 19. The CDR3 has 19 residues. Germline V gives CDR1 MGHRA, CDR2 YSYEKL. The chain's CDR3 is CASGTGTSVHLGPTDTQYF. The CDR3 nucleotides read TGCGCCAGCGGGACCGGGACTAGCGTCCACCTGGGGCCCACAGATACGCAGTATTTT.

This rearrangement joins TRBV5-1 to TRBJ2-4; possibly TRBD1 for D (5 bases). This CDR3 comprises 15 residues. The V gene's germline CDR1 is SGHRS and CDR2 YFSETQ. With 0 bases removed from V and 2 bases from J, the gap between germline ends came to 9 bases. Here the CDR3 reads CASSLAPGPKNIQYF. CDR3 coding DNA: TGCGCCAGCAGCTTGGCCCCAGGGCCCAAAAACATTCAGTACTTC.

V gene TRBV13 combines with J gene TRBJ1-1, with D possibly TRBD1 on 5 matching bases. The CDR3 extends over 16 amino acids. Germline lookup yields CDR1 PRHDT and CDR2 FYEKMQ (reference sequence). V lost 2 bases, J lost 1 base, and 14 bases lay in between. The CDR3 reads CASSLRGATENTEAFF. The DNA of the CDR3 is TGTGCCAGCAGCTTAAGAGGGGCGACGGAGAACACTGAAGCTTTCTTT.

The chain joins TRBV4-1 to TRBJ2-7, with 9 bases fitting TRBD2. This CDR3 region has 15 residues. CDR1 is MGHRA, CDR2 YSYEKL, per germline. The J segment lost 2 bases and the V segment lost 0 bases, leaving 2 bases of the junction unmatched. The CDR3 sequence is CASSQDEREAYEQYF. CDR3 in DNA: TGCGCCAGCAGCCAAGATGAGCGGGAGGCCTACGAGCAGTACTTC.

The V gene is TRBV10-3, the J gene TRBJ1-5; D gene uncertain. The CDR3 sequence is 16 residues long. Germline loops: CDR1 ENHRY, CDR2 SYGVKD. V shed 0 bases and J shed 0 bases, with 9 bases lying between them. Written as DNA, the CDR3 is TGTGCCATCAGTGAGTCGGGCAGAATTAGCAATCAGCCCCAGCATTTT. It yields the protein CAISESGRISNQPQHF.

The chain couples TRBV27 to TRBJ1-5; a weak D match, TRBD1 (5 bases). The CDR3 has 14 amino acids. Trimming pared 6 bases from V and 4 bases from J, leaving 13 bases between. Per germline, CDR1 MNHEY and CDR2 SMNVEV (reference sequence). CDR3 sequence (DNA): TGTGCCAGCAGCCTCCGACAGCCAAATCAGCCCCAGCATTTT. Its protein is CASSLRQPNQPQHF.